The clone carrying this T cell receptor beta chain was detected once. Antigen specificity is unknown. This entry belongs to a study of shared clonotypes between healthy human individuals. After removal of 0 bases from V and 11 bases from J, the junction contained 11 bases not matched to a gene. The CDR3 spans 15 residues. The germline V gene encodes CDR1 MNHEY and CDR2 SMNVEV (reference sequence). The sorted-subset replicate PCRs were given about 200 ng DNA, which is 30,000 to 35,000 T cell genomes. In the study's own analysis: Because ImmunoSEQ provided only junction sequences with no quality scores, the filtering differed. TCRdb keeps only in-frame clones here, not all; method: immunoSEQ multiplex PCR. The D gene and trimming were derived from the DNA, and the V and J assignments and clone size from that table. This sample yields millions of clones, of which about 92% are seen a single time; over 1.5% belongs to the top ten.

CD8 cells classed as naive were CD45RO-negative and positively selected for CCR7, excluding terminally differentiated effector memory CD45RA+ cells. Study findings and constraints: Clonotypes shared by all four donors outscored non-shared clonotypes in generation probability. Across subsets, estimated richness was generally greater for naive than for memory populations.

Sequencing was done on a sample of naive CD8+ T cells from PBMCs. This clonotype was obtained from a man between 18 and 35 years old in good health. Some clones in this sample may be carry-over from other donors' samples. V gene TRBV27 combines with J gene TRBJ1-1; 8 nucleotides agree with TRBD1. CDR3 in amino acids: CASSLSRGGGQDAFF. The CDR3 nucleotides read TGTGCCAGCAGTTTATCTAGAGGGGGGGGACAGGATGCTTTCTTT.